This is a list of T cell receptor beta chains from one sample in a study of T cell responses to AZD1222 COVID-19 vaccine. Libraries were prepared by immunoSEQ multiplex PCR; TCRdb keeps only in-frame clonotypes and omits some of them. The sample contains 190,000 or so clones, roughly 92% of which appear only once. The source material was peripheral blood, sampled 28 days after the second AZD1222 dose. The receptor set was obtained from an adult who received the AZD1222 COVID-19 vaccine. CDR3s include the opening cysteine and the closing phenylalanine or tryptophan. Fields, in order: clone size, D gene, J gene, V gene, CDR3 protein, CDR3 DNA. A D gene is named only where the DNA matches it firmly. Clone sizes are given selectively: once, few, many, or a class where the clone is expanded.

>few|.|TRBJ2-2|TRBV3-1/TRBV3-2
CASSTTFNTGELFF
TGTGCCAGCAGTACCACCTTTAACACCGGGGAGCTGTTTTTT
>.|.|TRBJ1-1|TRBV7-2
CASSLEGLGTEAFF
TGTGCCAGCAGCTTAGAGGGTTTGGGCACTGAAGCTTTCTTT
>few|.|TRBJ1-2|TRBV7-2
CASTQGFGGYTF
TGTGCCAGCACCCAGGGATTCGGGGGCTACACCTTC
>.|.|TRBJ2-1|TRBV5-1
CASSLEGGYNEQFF
TGCGCCAGCAGCTTGGAAGGGGGGTACAATGAGCAGTTCTTC
>.|.|TRBJ1-2|TRBV7-8
CASSSSLNRARYGYTF
TGTGCCAGCAGCAGCAGCTTAAACAGGGCCCGCTATGGCTACACCTTC
>.|.|TRBJ1-1|TRBV7-2
CASSLVQAETAGAFF
TGTGCCAGCAGCTTAGTACAAGCGGAGACCGCGGGGGCTTTCTTT
>.|TRBD1|TRBJ1-1|TRBV25-1
CASKEIRDRGTEAFF
TGTGCCAGCAAGGAGATCCGGGACAGGGGCACTGAAGCTTTCTTT
>.|TRBD1|TRBJ1-6|TRBV6-5
CASRGQGNSPLHF
TGTGCCAGCCGAGGACAGGGGAATTCACCCCTCCACTTT
>.|TRBD2|TRBJ2-1|TRBV29-1
CSVLTSLNNEQFF
TGCAGCGTCCTGACTAGCCTGAACAATGAGCAGTTCTTC
>.|.|TRBJ1-1|TRBV10-3
CAISERTVDTEAFF
TGTGCCATCAGTGAGAGGACGGTTGACACTGAAGCTTTCTTT
>once|.|TRBJ1-5|TRBV30
CAWSVGGHSNQPQHF
TGTGCCTGGAGTGTGGGGGGGCATAGCAATCAGCCCCAGCATTTT
>.|.|TRBJ2-1|TRBV21-1
CASSLGNRALYNEQFF
TGTGCCAGCAGCTTGGGGAACAGGGCCCTTTACAATGAGCAGTTCTTC
>.|.|TRBJ1-3|TRBV19
CASSLRQLLSGNTIYF
TGTGCCAGTAGTCTCCGACAGCTACTCTCTGGAAACACCATATATTTT
>.|.|TRBJ1-1|TRBV27
CASSLSSESKAFF
TGTGCCAGCAGTTTATCGAGCGAGTCGAAAGCTTTCTTT
>once|TRBD1|TRBJ1-4|TRBV6-1
CASSAPSPGTGNEKLFF
TGTGCCAGCAGTGCGCCGAGTCCCGGGACAGGGAATGAAAAACTGTTTTTT
>.|TRBD1|TRBJ1-1|TRBV3-1/TRBV3-2
CASSRRDRGHTEAFF
TGTGCCAGCAGCCGACGGGACAGAGGGCACACTGAAGCTTTCTTT
>.|.|TRBJ1-1|TRBV5-1
CASSSWGSTEAFF
TGCGCCAGCAGCTCTTGGGGGAGCACTGAAGCTTTCTTT
>.|TRBD1|TRBJ1-2|TRBV5-1
CASRPTGTGTFNYGYTF
TGCGCCAGCAGGCCGACCGGGACAGGGACCTTTAACTATGGCTACACCTTC
>.|TRBD2|TRBJ2-1|TRBV11-2
CASSFSGGAEEQFF
TGTGCCAGCAGCTTCAGCGGGGGGGCTGAGGAGCAGTTCTTC
>.|.|TRBJ1-5|TRBV7-8
CASSILLTGQPQHF
TGTGCCAGCAGCATACTTCTTACAGGTCAGCCCCAGCATTTT
>.|.|TRBJ1-4|TRBV7-9
CASTNRPGQTGLGKLFF
TGTGCCAGCACCAACCGCCCTGGACAGACTGGTCTTGGAAAACTGTTTTTT
>few|.|TRBJ2-3|TRBV4-2
CASSSTYRVDTQYF
TGTGCCAGCAGCTCTACGTACCGGGTCGATACGCAGTATTTT
>.|.|TRBJ2-3|TRBV19
CASRHRGRGGSTDTQYF
TGTGCCAGTCGACACCGTGGGAGGGGGGGATCCACAGATACGCAGTATTTT
>.|.|TRBJ1-2|TRBV19
CASSIERGRVGGYTF
TGTGCCAGTAGTATAGAAAGAGGCAGGGTCGGCGGCTACACCTTC
>.|.|TRBJ1-6|TRBV6-1
CASSEEQFNSPLHF
TGTGCCAGCAGTGAAGAACAGTTTAATTCACCCCTCCACTTT
>few|TRBD1|TRBJ1-4|TRBV5-4
CASSEGGTANEKLFF
TGTGCCAGCAGCGAGGGCGGGACAGCTAATGAAAAACTGTTTTTT
>.|.|TRBJ2-3|TRBV27
CASSLSNRGWSTDTQYF
TGTGCCAGCAGTTTATCGAATCGGGGGTGGAGCACAGATACGCAGTATTTT
>once|.|TRBJ1-2|TRBV3-1/TRBV3-2
CASSHREGGGYGYTF
TGTGCCAGCAGCCATCGCGAGGGAGGCGGCTATGGCTACACCTTC
>once|TRBD1|TRBJ1-5|TRBV28
CASSRGQGAAQPQHF
TGTGCCAGCAGCCGGGGACAGGGGGCCGCTCAGCCCCAGCATTTT
>.|.|TRBJ2-1|TRBV11-2
CASSLTFGTPSSYNEQFF
TGTGCCAGCAGCTTGACATTCGGGACACCGAGCTCCTACAATGAGCAGTTCTTC
>.|.|TRBJ1-2|TRBV29-1
CSVVGQGRGYTF
TGCAGCGTTGTCGGCCAGGGTCGGGGCTACACCTTC
>.|.|TRBJ1-5|TRBV6-2/TRBV6-3
CASSYSHGGSNQPQHF
TGTGCCAGCAGTTACTCCCACGGGGGGAGCAATCAGCCCCAGCATTTT
>.|.|TRBJ2-5|TRBV6-5
CASIPTQGTQYF
TGTGCCAGCATTCCAACTCAGGGGACCCAGTACTTC
>.|TRBD2|TRBJ2-2|TRBV10-1
CASSERRGAVGELFF
TGCGCCAGCAGTGAAAGGCGGGGGGCTGTCGGGGAGCTGTTTTTT
>.|.|TRBJ1-3|TRBV19
CASSPPEGNTIYF
TGTGCCAGTAGTCCTCCTGAAGGAAACACCATATATTTT
>.|.|TRBJ1-2|TRBV7-9
CASSLYPSGGSLYGYTF
TGTGCCAGCAGCTTATACCCTAGTGGGGGGTCCCTCTATGGCTACACCTTC
>.|TRBD1|TRBJ1-2|TRBV25-1
CASSLSAQGDGYTF
TGTGCCAGCAGTCTCAGCGCACAGGGGGATGGCTACACCTTC
>.|TRBD1|TRBJ2-3|TRBV5-1
CASSLQGARTDTQYF
TGCGCCAGCAGCTTACAGGGGGCGCGGACAGATACGCAGTATTTT
>.|.|TRBJ1-1|TRBV9
CASSVRSLNTEAFF
TGTGCCAGCAGCGTCCGGAGTTTGAACACTGAAGCTTTCTTT